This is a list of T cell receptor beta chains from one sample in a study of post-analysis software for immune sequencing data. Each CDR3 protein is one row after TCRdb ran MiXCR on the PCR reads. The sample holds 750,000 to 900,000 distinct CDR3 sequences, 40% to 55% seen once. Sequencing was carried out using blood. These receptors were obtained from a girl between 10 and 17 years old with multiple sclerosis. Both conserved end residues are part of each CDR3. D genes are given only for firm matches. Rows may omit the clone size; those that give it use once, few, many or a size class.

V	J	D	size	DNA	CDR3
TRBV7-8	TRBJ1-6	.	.	TGTGCCAGCAGCTTAGGCGGGGGGGGAGGAAATTCACCCCTCCACTTT	CASSLGGGGGNSPLHF
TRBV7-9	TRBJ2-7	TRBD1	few	TGTGCCAGCAGCGGCTCAGGGGGTAACGAGCAGTACTTC	CASSGSGGNEQYF
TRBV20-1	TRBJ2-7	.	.	TGCAGTGCTAGAGTTGCAAGCAAGAGCTCCTACGAGCAGTACTTC	CSARVASKSSYEQYF
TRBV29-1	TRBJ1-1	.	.	TGCAGCGTTGAGGCCAGGTATAAGAACACTGAAGCTTTCTTT	CSVEARYKNTEAFF
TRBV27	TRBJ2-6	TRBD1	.	TGTGCCAGCAGTTCTATAGCACCGGGACAGGGGACGGCTGGGGCCAACGTCCTGACTTTC	CASSSIAPGQGTAGANVLTF
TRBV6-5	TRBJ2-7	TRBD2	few	TGTGCCAGCATGCGAGCGGGAGGGCCTAAGCAGTACTTC	CASMRAGGPKQYF
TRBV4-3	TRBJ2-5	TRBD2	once	TGCGCCAGCAGCCAACGCTGGACTAGCGGGCAAGAGACCCAGTACTTC	CASSQRWTSGQETQYF
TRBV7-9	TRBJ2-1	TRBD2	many	TGTGCCAGCAGCTTAGGGACTAGCGCCTACAATGAGCAGTTCTTC	CASSLGTSAYNEQFF
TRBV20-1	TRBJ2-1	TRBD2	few	TGCAGTGCTAGAGATCTCGCGGGAGGAAGAAATGAGCAGTTCTTC	CSARDLAGGRNEQFF
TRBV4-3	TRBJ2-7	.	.	TGCGCCAGCAGCCAAGATCTCGGGCCGGGCTACGAGCAGTACTTC	CASSQDLGPGYEQYF
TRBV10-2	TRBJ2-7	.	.	TGCGCCAGCAGTGAGTCGAAACGGGGCTACGAGCAGTACTTC	CASSESKRGYEQYF
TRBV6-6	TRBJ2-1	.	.	TGTGCCAGCAGTTACCCTCGACTAGACAATGAGCAGTTCTTC	CASSYPRLDNEQFF
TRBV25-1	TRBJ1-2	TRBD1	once	TGTGCCAGCAGTGTAGGGACAGGGGATGGCTACACCTTC	CASSVGTGDGYTF
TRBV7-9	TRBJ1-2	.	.	TGTGCCAGCAGCTTAGGGGACACCTATGGCTACACCTTC	CASSLGDTYGYTF
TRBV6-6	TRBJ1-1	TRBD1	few	TGTGCCAGCAGTTACTTACACGGACAGGGGACCACTGAAGCTTTCTTT	CASSYLHGQGTTEAFF
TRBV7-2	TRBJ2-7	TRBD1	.	TGTGCCAGCAGCTTGGGACAGACCTCCTACGAGCAGTACTTC	CASSLGQTSYEQYF
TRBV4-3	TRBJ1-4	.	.	TGCGCCAGCAGCGTAGAACAGGGACCAAATGAAAAACTGTTTTTT	CASSVEQGPNEKLFF
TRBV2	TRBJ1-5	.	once	TGTGCCAGCACCGGGTTAGGGGCCGCCGGTTGGCCCCAGCATTTT	CASTGLGAAGWPQHF
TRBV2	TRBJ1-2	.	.	TGTGCCAGCAGGCCCAGGGAGGTCGATGGCTACACCTTC	CASRPREVDGYTF
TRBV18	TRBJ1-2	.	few	TGTGCCAGCTCCCAAGTTCCAAGCTATGGCTACACCTTC	CASSQVPSYGYTF
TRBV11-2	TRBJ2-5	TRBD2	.	TGTGCCAGCAGCTTCGTGACGGGAGGGATAGAGACCCAGTACTTC	CASSFVTGGIETQYF
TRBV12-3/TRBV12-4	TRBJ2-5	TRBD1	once	TGTGCCAGCAGTTCCGGGACAGTAGGAGAGACCCAGTACTTC	CASSSGTVGETQYF